This TCR beta chain was profiled in a study of cytomegalovirus exposure and HLA in healthy donors. Whole-study results and caveats: At a 0.05 false discovery rate, a later analysis found roughly 17,000 TCR beta sequences to be associated with HLA alleles. Roughly even sequencing depth across donors was the assumption behind the presence/absence analyses. One cluster of highly shared sequence variants probably arose as a sequencing artifact.

A few counts support this clone. Its antigen is not identified. The CDR3 runs 15 residues. The V end lost 0 bases, the J end lost 0 bases, and 8 bases lay between the germline ends. Germline V CDR1 and CDR2: SGDLS, YYNGEE. PCR involved 60 Vbeta and 13 Jbeta primers. The method was immunoSEQ multiplex PCR; TCRdb's version includes in-frame clones alone and lacks a portion of them. The sample records some 190,000 clones, more than 75% being singletons. The rearrangement joins TRBV9 to TRBJ2-3; perhaps TRBD2 as D (5 bases). This TCR derives from a woman in her twenties or thirties in good health and CMV-seropositive. Sequenced sample: PBMCs. CDR3 DNA: TGTGCCAGCAGCGTAGGACCGGGAAGCACAGATACGCAGTATTTT. Translated, it gives CASSVGPGSTDTQYF.